The clone carrying this TCR beta chain appeared many times. TCR beta CDR3 regions were amplified from RNA. RT-PCR in the first round (using the HTBI primer set) targeted the TCR CDR3. TCRdb reprocessed the multiplex PCR reads via MiXCR and lists one record per CDR3 protein. The repertoire holds 370,000 or so distinct CDR3 sequences, with 15% to 18% as singletons. The CDR3 runs to 12 residues. The V segment lost 5 bases and the J segment 7 bases; nucleotides outside the gene matches: 1. Per germline, CDR1 SNHLY and CDR2 FYNNEI. Hyperthyroidism patients were newly diagnosed, had disease duration under 2 months, and were aged 18 to 65 years. Uncontrolled infection, other autoimmune disease, pregnancy or lactation excluded patients. A sample of blood taken at first hyperthyroidism diagnosis preceded any ophthalmopathy symptoms. Fresh 10 ml peripheral blood yielded PBMCs. This entry is derived from a study of T cells in Graves' hyperthyroidism and ophthalmopathy.

The source material was blood. V usage is TRBV2 and J usage is TRBJ2-7; TRBD2 agrees at 11 bases. This TCR came from a woman aged 18-29 years with Graves' hyperthyroidism that later progressed to Graves' ophthalmopathy. The DNA of the CDR3 is TGTGCCAGCAGTATAGCGGGAGGGGAGCAGTACTTC. This encodes CASSIAGGEQYF.